Listed below are T cell receptor beta chains from one sample, sequenced in a study of response to subunit inactivated influenza vaccine. TCRdb ran MiXCR on the RT-PCR reads and lists one entry per CDR3 protein. Of about 570,000 distinct CDR3 sequences detected, roughly 10% appear once; the ten largest clones hold around 10%. Another study also made use of these data, one on T cells expressing NK-cell markers.

This material consisted of PBMCs from blood, taken on the day of vaccination. All receptors derive from a man aged 45-65 years who received an inactivated influenza vaccine. Both conserved end residues are part of each CDR3. The D gene is left open where the match is weak. A clone size is listed for some rows: how often the clone was seen (once, few, many), or a class if it is expanded.

.,TRBV4-2,.,TRBJ2-2,CASSQEAARTGELFF,TGTGCCAGCAGCCAAGAGGCCGCCAGGACCGGGGAGCTGTTTTTT
many,TRBV6-2/TRBV6-3,.,TRBJ2-1,CASGPGLEQFF,TGTGCCAGCGGACCGGGCCTCGAGCAGTTCTTC
few,TRBV12-3/TRBV12-4,.,TRBJ1-1,CASSQHWAEAFF,TGTGCCAGCAGCCAACACTGGGCTGAAGCTTTCTTT
.,TRBV27,.,TRBJ2-1,CASSLIGAVPLGYNEQFF,TGTGCCAGCAGTTTAATCGGGGCCGTCCCCCTGGGCTACAATGAGCAGTTCTTC
.,TRBV15,TRBD2,TRBJ2-3,CATSADRLAGGPVHTDTQYF,TGTGCCACCAGCGCGGACCGACTAGCGGGGGGGCCCGTTCACACAGATACGCAGTATTTT
few,TRBV7-2,.,TRBJ1-1,CASSVHGRQGWTEAFF,TGTGCCAGCAGCGTTCATGGACGGCAGGGGTGGACTGAAGCTTTCTTT
many,TRBV28,.,TRBJ1-5,CASSLGYQPQHF,TGTGCCAGCAGTTTAGGGTATCAGCCCCAGCATTTT
few,TRBV2,.,TRBJ2-3,CASSEVGTRTDTQYF,TGTGCCAGCAGTGAAGTCGGCACTCGCACAGATACGCAGTATTTT
few,TRBV4-2,.,TRBJ2-1,CASSQVTGPYNEQFF,TGTGCCAGCAGCCAAGTAACAGGGCCCTACAATGAGCAGTTCTTC
few,TRBV30,.,TRBJ1-1,CAWRLSYGGHAEAFF,TGTGCCTGGAGACTATCGTATGGGGGGCACGCTGAAGCTTTCTTT
few,TRBV5-1,TRBD1,TRBJ2-7,CASSPPIGQGDEQYF,TGCGCCAGCAGCCCGCCAATCGGACAGGGGGACGAGCAGTACTTC
once,TRBV10-2,TRBD1,TRBJ2-7,CASSVGQPYEQYF,TGCGCCAGCAGTGTGGGACAGCCCTACGAGCAGTACTTC
few,TRBV2,.,TRBJ2-2,CATLRSGENTGELFF,TGTGCCACCCTAAGGTCGGGGGAGAACACCGGGGAGCTGTTTTTT
many,TRBV5-1,TRBD2,TRBJ2-2,CASSLTSGRNTGELFF,TGCGCCAGCAGCTTGACTAGCGGGAGGAACACCGGGGAGCTGTTTTTT
.,TRBV7-2,.,TRBJ2-7,CASSLAGHAYEQYF,TGTGCCAGCAGCTTAGCAGGACATGCCTACGAGCAGTACTTC
few,TRBV20-1,.,TRBJ1-2,CSARVGPRTRYGYTF,TGCAGTGCTAGAGTGGGCCCCCGGACCCGCTATGGCTACACCTTC
.,TRBV18,TRBD1,TRBJ2-1,CASSPPGQRYNEQFF,TGTGCCAGCTCACCACCGGGACAGAGGTACAATGAGCAGTTCTTC
.,TRBV9,.,TRBJ2-1,CASSTPPFNEQFF,TGTGCCAGCAGCACGCCCCCATTCAATGAGCAGTTCTTC
.,TRBV11-2,TRBD2,TRBJ2-1,CASSPSIWGGYNEQFF,TGTGCCAGCAGCCCATCGATTTGGGGGGGGTACAATGAGCAGTTCTTC
many,TRBV29-1,.,TRBJ2-1,CSVVPGSSYNEQFF,TGCAGCGTTGTTCCGGGGAGCTCCTACAATGAGCAGTTCTTC
.,TRBV27,TRBD1,TRBJ2-7,CASSSPPGQGRISTYEQYF,TGTGCCAGCAGTTCACCTCCGGGACAGGGTAGAATCAGTACCTACGAGCAGTACTTC
few,TRBV6-5,.,TRBJ1-4,CASSYKEKLFF,TGTGCCAGCAGTTACAAGGAAAAACTGTTTTTT
many,TRBV14,.,TRBJ1-2,CASSLSAGDGYTF,TGTGCCAGCAGCCTCTCGGCCGGGGACGGCTACACCTTC
.,TRBV5-1,TRBD1,TRBJ2-3,CASSVSGGWDTQYF,TGCGCCAGCAGTGTGTCAGGGGGCTGGGATACGCAGTATTTT
.,TRBV4-2,TRBD2,TRBJ2-3,CASSQELTSGGYTQYF,TGTGCCAGCAGCCAAGAATTGACTAGCGGGGGTTATACGCAGTATTTT
few,TRBV28,.,TRBJ2-1,CASSLGISLSYNEQFF,TGTGCCAGCAGTTTAGGAATTTCCTTATCCTACAATGAGCAGTTCTTC
.,TRBV5-1,.,TRBJ2-5,CASSLRGGRYQETQYF,TGCGCCAGCAGCTTGCGGGGCGGCCGGTACCAAGAGACCCAGTACTTC
once,TRBV10-1,.,TRBJ2-7,CASSGADPSAYEQYF,TGCGCCAGCAGTGGAGCGGATCCCAGCGCCTACGAGCAGTACTTC
.,TRBV4-1,.,TRBJ1-6,CASSQAPGPLHF,TGCGCCAGCAGCCAAGCGCCAGGACCCCTCCACTTT
once,TRBV20-1,.,TRBJ2-7,CSASLAVYSYEQYF,TGCAGTGCTAGTTTGGCAGTTTATTCCTACGAGCAGTACTTC
few,TRBV11-2,.,TRBJ1-1,CASSLLGGPSTEAFF,TGTGCCAGCAGCCTATTAGGGGGGCCCAGCACTGAAGCTTTCTTT
.,TRBV5-1,TRBD1,TRBJ1-4,CASSQTGINEKLFF,TGCGCCAGCAGTCAGACAGGGATTAATGAAAAACTGTTTTTT
.,TRBV30,TRBD2,TRBJ2-3,CAWSVPLLSGSYTQYF,TGTGCCTGGAGTGTACCCCTCCTTAGCGGGAGCTATACGCAGTATTTT
many,TRBV5-1,TRBD1,TRBJ2-2,CASSFSQGDPLRYTGELFF,TGCGCCAGCAGCTTTTCACAGGGGGATCCCCTACGATACACCGGGGAGCTGTTTTTT
.,TRBV19,.,TRBJ2-5,CASSRVDSQETQYF,TGTGCCAGTAGTAGGGTGGACAGCCAAGAGACCCAGTACTTC
few,TRBV4-2,.,TRBJ2-3,CASSQGQGPYTDTQYF,TGTGCCAGCAGCCAAGGACAAGGGCCTTACACAGATACGCAGTATTTT
.,TRBV6-2/TRBV6-3,TRBD1,TRBJ2-5,CASSYSGRQGETQYF,TGTGCCAGCAGTTACTCGGGCCGACAGGGAGAGACCCAGTACTTC
.,TRBV6-1,.,TRBJ2-7,CASRRGGASYEQYF,TGTGCCAGCAGGAGAGGGGGGGCTTCCTACGAGCAGTACTTC
.,TRBV5-1,.,TRBJ1-2,CASSLNVGQDYGYTF,TGCGCCAGCAGCTTGAACGTCGGACAAGACTATGGCTACACCTTC
few,TRBV5-1,.,TRBJ2-1,CASSLEPGGYNEQFF,TGCGCCAGCAGCTTGGAACCAGGAGGTTACAATGAGCAGTTCTTC
many,TRBV4-1,.,TRBJ2-1,CASSPPPLEALMQFF,TGCGCCAGCAGCCCCCCTCCTTTGGAGGCGCTTATGCAGTTCTTC
few,TRBV29-1,.,TRBJ2-1,CSVEEGWEDPYNEQFF,TGCAGCGTTGAAGAAGGTTGGGAGGACCCGTACAATGAGCAGTTCTTC